These T cell receptor beta chains were read from a single sample in a study of T cell responses to AZD1222 COVID-19 vaccine. The protocol was immunoSEQ multiplex PCR, while the TCRdb copy is restricted to in-frame clones and leaves out a portion. Of over 85,000 clones in the sample, roughly 84% are singletons; the top ten hold over 12%. Sequences were derived from peripheral blood, sampled 28 days after the second AZD1222 dose. The origin of the receptors is an adult who received the AZD1222 COVID-19 vaccine. Both conserved end residues are part of each CDR3. The D gene is left open where the match is weak. The size of a clone is reported for some rows only, either as once, few or many, or as a class for expanded clones.

abundance: NA; v_gene: TRBV7-2; j_gene: TRBJ2-7; d_gene: TRBD2; CDR3nt: TGTGCCAGCAGCTTAACTAGCGGGGCTAGCGGGAGGGGAATGGGTGAGCAGTACTTC; CDR3aa: CASSLTSGASGRGMGEQYF
abundance: few; v_gene: TRBV5-1; j_gene: TRBJ1-2; d_gene: NA; CDR3nt: TGCGCCAGCAGCTTGCTCCCTATAAAGTCTGATGGCTACACCTTC; CDR3aa: CASSLLPIKSDGYTF
abundance: few; v_gene: TRBV4-1; j_gene: TRBJ1-1; d_gene: TRBD1; CDR3nt: TGCGCCAGCAGCCAGGACAGGGACACTGAAGCTTTCTTT; CDR3aa: CASSQDRDTEAFF
abundance: NA; v_gene: TRBV6-5; j_gene: TRBJ1-4; d_gene: NA; CDR3nt: TGTGCCAGCGGGGAGGGACGGCCTAATGAAAAACTGTTTTTT; CDR3aa: CASGEGRPNEKLFF
abundance: NA; v_gene: TRBV10-3; j_gene: TRBJ1-1; d_gene: NA; CDR3nt: TGTGCCATCAGTGATAAGGGAACGAACACTGAAGCTTTCTTT; CDR3aa: CAISDKGTNTEAFF
abundance: NA; v_gene: TRBV9; j_gene: TRBJ2-1; d_gene: NA; CDR3nt: TGTGCCAGCAGCGTAACCGACTTAGGGGGGAATGAGCAGTTCTTC; CDR3aa: CASSVTDLGGNEQFF
abundance: NA; v_gene: TRBV18; j_gene: TRBJ1-1; d_gene: NA; CDR3nt: TGTGCCAGCTCGGGCAGATTAGGGTCCACTGAAGCTTTCTTT; CDR3aa: CASSGRLGSTEAFF
abundance: NA; v_gene: TRBV18; j_gene: TRBJ2-1; d_gene: TRBD1; CDR3nt: TGTGCCAGCTCACCAGGGACAGGGGGAAATGAGCAGTTCTTC; CDR3aa: CASSPGTGGNEQFF
abundance: NA; v_gene: TRBV5-1; j_gene: TRBJ2-3; d_gene: TRBD1; CDR3nt: TGCGCCAGCAGCTTCGGACAGGGGGCGGGCGATACGCAGTATTTT; CDR3aa: CASSFGQGAGDTQYF
abundance: NA; v_gene: TRBV15; j_gene: TRBJ1-2; d_gene: TRBD1; CDR3nt: TGTGCCACCAGCAGAGCTAATACAGGGGAAAGATCAGCTCACACCTTC; CDR3aa: CATSRANTGERSAHTF
abundance: NA; v_gene: TRBV5-8; j_gene: TRBJ2-5; d_gene: TRBD2; CDR3nt: TGTGCCAGCAGCTTGGCCTCTTTGGGACTAGGGGAGACCCAGTACTTC; CDR3aa: CASSLASLGLGETQYF
abundance: few; v_gene: TRBV5-4; j_gene: TRBJ1-6; d_gene: TRBD1; CDR3nt: TGTGCCAGCAGGGGGACAGGGTATAATTCACCCCTCCACTTT; CDR3aa: CASRGTGYNSPLHF
abundance: NA; v_gene: TRBV19; j_gene: TRBJ2-7; d_gene: NA; CDR3nt: TGTGCCAGTAGTATGTCCCCGAGCTCCTACGAGCAGTACTTC; CDR3aa: CASSMSPSSYEQYF
abundance: once; v_gene: TRBV3-1/TRBV3-2; j_gene: TRBJ1-5; d_gene: NA; CDR3nt: TGTGCCAGCAGTGGAGGTTATAGCAATCAGCCCCAGCATTTT; CDR3aa: CASSGGYSNQPQHF
abundance: few; v_gene: TRBV18; j_gene: TRBJ1-2; d_gene: NA; CDR3nt: TGTGCCAGCTCCCCTGGGTCCGGGTATGGCTACACCTTC; CDR3aa: CASSPGSGYGYTF
abundance: NA; v_gene: TRBV4-3; j_gene: TRBJ2-1; d_gene: NA; CDR3nt: TGCGCCAGCAGCCAGGAAAGGGGTTCGAGCTCCTACAATGAGCAGTTCTTC; CDR3aa: CASSQERGSSSYNEQFF
abundance: NA; v_gene: TRBV10-2; j_gene: TRBJ2-1; d_gene: NA; CDR3nt: TGCGCCAGCAAGACTAGTCAAGGCGATGAGCAGTTCTTC; CDR3aa: CASKTSQGDEQFF
abundance: NA; v_gene: TRBV5-4; j_gene: TRBJ1-6; d_gene: TRBD1; CDR3nt: TGTGCCAGCGCGAGACAGGGCTCCTATAATTCACCCCTCCACTTT; CDR3aa: CASARQGSYNSPLHF
abundance: NA; v_gene: TRBV11-1; j_gene: TRBJ2-3; d_gene: TRBD1; CDR3nt: TGTGCCAGCAGCATACGAGGACAGGGCACAGATACGCAGTATTTT; CDR3aa: CASSIRGQGTDTQYF
abundance: once; v_gene: TRBV5-5; j_gene: TRBJ2-5; d_gene: TRBD2; CDR3nt: TGTGCCAGCAGCTTGGCCGGCCGGGGGGGCCAAGAGACCCAGTACTTC; CDR3aa: CASSLAGRGGQETQYF
abundance: NA; v_gene: TRBV20-1; j_gene: TRBJ1-1; d_gene: NA; CDR3nt: TGCAGTGCTGCGTGGGGTGAAGCTTTCTTT; CDR3aa: CSAAWGEAFF
abundance: NA; v_gene: TRBV19; j_gene: TRBJ1-1; d_gene: TRBD1; CDR3nt: TGTGCCAGTAGTACAGGGGGCAATTTGTGGACTGAAGCTTTCTTT; CDR3aa: CASSTGGNLWTEAFF
abundance: few; v_gene: TRBV5-5; j_gene: TRBJ1-5; d_gene: NA; CDR3nt: TGTGCCAGCAGCTTGGGGGCGGGCCGGGATAGTAATCAGCCCCAGCATTTT; CDR3aa: CASSLGAGRDSNQPQHF
abundance: NA; v_gene: TRBV12-3/TRBV12-4; j_gene: TRBJ1-1; d_gene: NA; CDR3nt: TGTGCCAGCACCCGAACAGCCTACACTGAAGCTTTCTTT; CDR3aa: CASTRTAYTEAFF
abundance: NA; v_gene: TRBV9; j_gene: TRBJ2-5; d_gene: NA; CDR3nt: TGTGCCAGCAGCGTTACGACTCAAGAGACCCAGTACTTC; CDR3aa: CASSVTTQETQYF
abundance: NA; v_gene: TRBV11-1; j_gene: TRBJ1-4; d_gene: NA; CDR3nt: TGTGCCAGCAGCGCCTTGACAGGTCAAGGTGAAAAACTGTTTTTT; CDR3aa: CASSALTGQGEKLFF
abundance: NA; v_gene: TRBV5-1; j_gene: TRBJ1-3; d_gene: TRBD1; CDR3nt: TGCGCCAGCAGCTTGGAGGGGGCGGCTGCTGGAAACACCATATATTTT; CDR3aa: CASSLEGAAAGNTIYF
abundance: NA; v_gene: TRBV5-6; j_gene: TRBJ2-2; d_gene: TRBD1; CDR3nt: TGTGCCAGCAGCCTCCGGGACAGGGACACCGGGGAGCTGTTTTTT; CDR3aa: CASSLRDRDTGELFF
abundance: NA; v_gene: TRBV3-1/TRBV3-2; j_gene: TRBJ2-1; d_gene: NA; CDR3nt: TGTGCCAGCAGCCCCGGGACACCGTACAATGAGCAGTTCTTC; CDR3aa: CASSPGTPYNEQFF
abundance: NA; v_gene: TRBV5-4; j_gene: TRBJ2-2; d_gene: NA; CDR3nt: TGTGCCAGCAGCTTGCCTCGAGTCGGCACCGGGGAGCTGTTTTTT; CDR3aa: CASSLPRVGTGELFF
abundance: NA; v_gene: TRBV19; j_gene: TRBJ1-2; d_gene: TRBD1; CDR3nt: TGTGCCAGTAGCAGAGACAGGGGCAATGGCTACACCTTC; CDR3aa: CASSRDRGNGYTF
abundance: NA; v_gene: TRBV2; j_gene: TRBJ2-4; d_gene: TRBD2; CDR3nt: TGTGCCAGCAGTCGAGAGATGACTAGCGGGGGGGCCGGGTTTAGGTCCAAAAACATTCAGTACTTC; CDR3aa: CASSREMTSGGAGFRSKNIQYF
abundance: NA; v_gene: TRBV7-3; j_gene: TRBJ2-1; d_gene: TRBD1; CDR3nt: TGTGCCAGCGGATCCGGACAGGGCAACTACAATGAGCAGTTCTTC; CDR3aa: CASGSGQGNYNEQFF
abundance: NA; v_gene: TRBV4-2; j_gene: TRBJ2-5; d_gene: TRBD2; CDR3nt: TGTGCCAGCAGCCAAGTAGATCTAGCGGGGGGCGGGGAGACCCAGTACTTC; CDR3aa: CASSQVDLAGGGETQYF
abundance: NA; v_gene: TRBV10-1; j_gene: TRBJ2-3; d_gene: TRBD1; CDR3nt: TGCGCCAGCAGAGGACAGGACAGAGATACGCAGTATTTT; CDR3aa: CASRGQDRDTQYF
abundance: few; v_gene: TRBV20-1; j_gene: TRBJ1-5; d_gene: NA; CDR3nt: TGCAGTGCTAGTCCTCCGGATCAGCCCCAGCATTTT; CDR3aa: CSASPPDQPQHF
abundance: NA; v_gene: TRBV20-1; j_gene: TRBJ2-7; d_gene: NA; CDR3nt: TGCAGTGCTAGTTCCCTGGGGGAGCTGAGCGAGCAGTACTTC; CDR3aa: CSASSLGELSEQYF
abundance: NA; v_gene: TRBV4-2; j_gene: TRBJ2-3; d_gene: NA; CDR3nt: TGTGCCAGCAGCGGGAATCTAGGGACAGATACGCAGTATTTT; CDR3aa: CASSGNLGTDTQYF
abundance: NA; v_gene: TRBV4-3; j_gene: TRBJ1-5; d_gene: NA; CDR3nt: TGCGCCAGCAGCCAAGACTTAGGGCAGCCCCAGCATTTT; CDR3aa: CASSQDLGQPQHF
abundance: NA; v_gene: TRBV6-5; j_gene: TRBJ1-2; d_gene: NA; CDR3nt: TGTGCCAGCAGAGTCCGACCGACCTATGGCTACACCTTC; CDR3aa: CASRVRPTYGYTF
abundance: NA; v_gene: TRBV4-3; j_gene: TRBJ2-2; d_gene: NA; CDR3nt: TGCGCCAGCAGCCAAGCGGCCGGGGAGCTGTTTTTT; CDR3aa: CASSQAAGELFF
abundance: NA; v_gene: TRBV5-6; j_gene: TRBJ2-5; d_gene: TRBD1; CDR3nt: TGTGCCAGCAGCTCAAAAACAGGGGCCGAGACCCAGTACTTC; CDR3aa: CASSSKTGAETQYF
abundance: NA; v_gene: TRBV5-1; j_gene: TRBJ1-4; d_gene: NA; CDR3nt: TGCGCCAGCAGCTTCGGACGCACAACTAATGAAAAACTGTTTTTT; CDR3aa: CASSFGRTTNEKLFF
abundance: NA; v_gene: TRBV2; j_gene: TRBJ1-1; d_gene: NA; CDR3nt: TGTGCCAGCAGTGTAGCAACCTCGGCCACTGAAGCTTTCTTT; CDR3aa: CASSVATSATEAFF
abundance: NA; v_gene: TRBV5-4; j_gene: TRBJ2-2; d_gene: NA; CDR3nt: TGTGCCAGCAGCTTTCAGGGTCGGACCGGGGAGCTGTTTTTT; CDR3aa: CASSFQGRTGELFF
abundance: few; v_gene: TRBV3-1/TRBV3-2; j_gene: TRBJ1-5; d_gene: TRBD1; CDR3nt: TGTGCCAGCAGCCAGGACAACAGGGGACAGCCCCAGCATTTT; CDR3aa: CASSQDNRGQPQHF
abundance: once; v_gene: TRBV6-5; j_gene: TRBJ1-1; d_gene: NA; CDR3nt: TGTGCCAGCAGTTCCGTACCTAGGGACACTGAAGCTTTCTTT; CDR3aa: CASSSVPRDTEAFF
abundance: NA; v_gene: TRBV27; j_gene: TRBJ1-1; d_gene: NA; CDR3nt: TGTGCCAGCAATTTTAGGGACGGGGCTGAAGCTTTCTTT; CDR3aa: CASNFRDGAEAFF
abundance: NA; v_gene: TRBV5-5; j_gene: TRBJ2-6; d_gene: NA; CDR3nt: TGTGCCAGCAGCCCGGCAGGACAGCCCTCTGGGGCCAACGTCCTGACTTTC; CDR3aa: CASSPAGQPSGANVLTF
abundance: NA; v_gene: TRBV6-5; j_gene: TRBJ2-3; d_gene: TRBD1; CDR3nt: TGTGCCAGCAGACGGACAGGGAGAACAGATACGCAGTATTTT; CDR3aa: CASRRTGRTDTQYF